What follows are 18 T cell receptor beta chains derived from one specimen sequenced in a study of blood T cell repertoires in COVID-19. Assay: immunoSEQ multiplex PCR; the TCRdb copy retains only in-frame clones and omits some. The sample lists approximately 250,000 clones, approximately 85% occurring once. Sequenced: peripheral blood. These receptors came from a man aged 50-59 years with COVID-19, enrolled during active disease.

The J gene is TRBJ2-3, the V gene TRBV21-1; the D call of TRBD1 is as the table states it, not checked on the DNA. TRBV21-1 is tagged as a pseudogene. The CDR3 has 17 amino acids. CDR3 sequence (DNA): TGTGCCAGCAGCAAAGAGATGACAGGCAGTAGCACAGATACGCAGTATTTT. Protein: CASSKEMTGSSTDTQYF.

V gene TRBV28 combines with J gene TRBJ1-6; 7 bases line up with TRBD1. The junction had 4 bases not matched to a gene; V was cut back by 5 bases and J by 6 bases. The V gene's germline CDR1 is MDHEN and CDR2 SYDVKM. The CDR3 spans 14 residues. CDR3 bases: TGTGCCAGCAGTGTGGGGACAGTTAATTCACCCCTCCACTTT. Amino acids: CASSVGTVNSPLHF. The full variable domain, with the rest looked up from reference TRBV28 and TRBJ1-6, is DVKVTQSSRYLVKRTGEKVFLECVQDMDHENMFWYRQDPGLGLRLIYFSYDVKMKEKGDIPEGYSVSREKKERFSLILESASTNQTSMYLCASSVGTVNSPLHFGNGTRLTVT.

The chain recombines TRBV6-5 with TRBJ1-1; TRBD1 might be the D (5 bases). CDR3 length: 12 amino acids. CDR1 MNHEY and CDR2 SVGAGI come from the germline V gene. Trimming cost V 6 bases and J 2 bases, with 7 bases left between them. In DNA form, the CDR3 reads TGTGCCAGCAGCCAGGGAAACACTGAAGCTTTCTTT. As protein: CASSQGNTEAFF.

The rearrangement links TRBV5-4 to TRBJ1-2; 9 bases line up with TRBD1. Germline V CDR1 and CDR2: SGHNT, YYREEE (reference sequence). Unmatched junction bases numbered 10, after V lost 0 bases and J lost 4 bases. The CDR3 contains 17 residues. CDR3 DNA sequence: TGTGCCAGCAGCTTGGTGCTCGGGACAGGGATCCGCTATGGCTACACCTTC. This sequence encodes CASSLVLGTGIRYGYTF. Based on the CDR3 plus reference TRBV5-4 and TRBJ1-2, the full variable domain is ETGVTQSPTHLIKTRGQQVTLRCSSQSGHNTVSWYQQALGQGPQFIFQYYREEENGRGNFPPRFSGLQFPNYSSELNVNALELDDSALYLCASSLVLGTGIRYGYTFGSGTRLTVV.

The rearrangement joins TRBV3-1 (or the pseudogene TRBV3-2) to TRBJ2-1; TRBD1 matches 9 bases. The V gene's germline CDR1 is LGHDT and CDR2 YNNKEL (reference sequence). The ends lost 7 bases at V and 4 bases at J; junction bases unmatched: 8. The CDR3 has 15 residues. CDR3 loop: CASTPGQGLYNEQFF. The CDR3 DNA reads TGTGCCAGCACCCCGGGACAGGGCCTATACAATGAGCAGTTCTTC.

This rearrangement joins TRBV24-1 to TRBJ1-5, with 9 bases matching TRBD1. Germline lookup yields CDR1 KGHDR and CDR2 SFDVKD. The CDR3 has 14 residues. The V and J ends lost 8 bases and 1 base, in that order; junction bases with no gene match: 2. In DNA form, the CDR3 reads TGTGCCACCACCGGGACAGGGAGCAATCAGCCCCAGCATTTT. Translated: CATTGTGSNQPQHF.

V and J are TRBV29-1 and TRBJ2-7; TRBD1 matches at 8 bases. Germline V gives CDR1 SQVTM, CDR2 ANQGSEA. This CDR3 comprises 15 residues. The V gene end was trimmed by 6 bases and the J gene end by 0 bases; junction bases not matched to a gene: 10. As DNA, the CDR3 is TGCAGCGTCCATGGACAGGGCCGAAGCTCCTACGAGCAGTACTTC. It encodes CSVHGQGRSSYEQYF.

CDR3: CASSWGQGSLSYTF. The CDR3 region has the DNA TGTGCCAGCAGTTGGGGACAGGGTAGTTTGAGCTACACCTTC. This chain links TRBV6-5 with TRBJ1-2; 9 bases agree with TRBD1. Per germline, CDR1 MNHEY and CDR2 SVGAGI. V lost 4 bases, J lost 9 bases, and 9 bases stayed unmatched. CDR3 length: 14 amino acids.

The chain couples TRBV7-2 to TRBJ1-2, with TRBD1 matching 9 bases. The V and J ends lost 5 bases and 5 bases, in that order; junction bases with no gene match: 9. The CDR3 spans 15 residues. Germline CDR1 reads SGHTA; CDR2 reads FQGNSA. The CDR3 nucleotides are TGTGCCAGCAGCGTTACAGGGGGCGGATCTTATGGCTACACCTTC. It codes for CASSVTGGGSYGYTF.

The CDR3 here is CASSPARTAGSYEQYF. The CDR3 region has the DNA TGTGCCAGCAGTCCGGCGAGGACAGCCGGAAGTTACGAGCAGTACTTC. The gene calls are TRBV27 and TRBJ2-7, with D perhaps matching TRBD1 (6 bases). This CDR3 has 16 amino acids. The germline V gene encodes CDR1 MNHEY and CDR2 SMNVEV (reference sequence). With 5 bases removed from V and 4 bases from J, the gap between germline ends came to 21 bases.

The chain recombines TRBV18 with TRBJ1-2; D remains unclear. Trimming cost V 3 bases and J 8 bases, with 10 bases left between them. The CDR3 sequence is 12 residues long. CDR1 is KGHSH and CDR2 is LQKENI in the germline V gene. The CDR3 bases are TGTGCCAGCTCACCCCGGGATAGCGGCTACACCTTC. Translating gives CASSPRDSGYTF. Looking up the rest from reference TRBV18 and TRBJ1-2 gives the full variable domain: NAGVMQNPRHLVRRRGQEARLRCSPMKGHSHVYWYRQLPEEGLKFMVYLQKENIIDESGMPKERFSAEFPKEGPSILRIQQVVRGDSAAYFCASSPRDSGYTFGSGTRLTVV.

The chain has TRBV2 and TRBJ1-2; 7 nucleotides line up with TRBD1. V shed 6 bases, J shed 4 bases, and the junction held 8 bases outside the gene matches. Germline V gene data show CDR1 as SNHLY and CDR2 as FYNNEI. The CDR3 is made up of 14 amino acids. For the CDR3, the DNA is TGTGCCAGCAGCCAGACAGGGCCAACCTATGGCTACACCTTC. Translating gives CASSQTGPTYGYTF.

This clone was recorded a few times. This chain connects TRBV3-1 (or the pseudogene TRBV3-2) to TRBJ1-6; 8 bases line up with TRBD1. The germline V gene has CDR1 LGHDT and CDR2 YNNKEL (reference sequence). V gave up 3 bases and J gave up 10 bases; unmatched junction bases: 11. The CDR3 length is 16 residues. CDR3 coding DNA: TGTGCCAGCAGCCAGGCGGTTCAGGGGGCGAGATCACCCCTCCACTTT. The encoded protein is CASSQAVQGARSPLHF.

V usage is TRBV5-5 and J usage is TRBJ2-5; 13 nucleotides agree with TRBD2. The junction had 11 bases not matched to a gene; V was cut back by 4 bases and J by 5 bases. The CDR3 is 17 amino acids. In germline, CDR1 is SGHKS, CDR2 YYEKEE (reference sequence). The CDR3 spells CASSGGLAGESVETQYF. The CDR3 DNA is TGTGCCAGCAGCGGCGGACTAGCGGGGGAGTCCGTCGAGACCCAGTACTTC.

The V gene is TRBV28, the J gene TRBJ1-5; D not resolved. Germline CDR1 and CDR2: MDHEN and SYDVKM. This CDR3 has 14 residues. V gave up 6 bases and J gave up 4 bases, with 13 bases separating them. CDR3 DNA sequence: TGTGCCAGCAGCCCGCAGATGCGGAATCAGCCCCAGCATTTT. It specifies CASSPQMRNQPQHF.

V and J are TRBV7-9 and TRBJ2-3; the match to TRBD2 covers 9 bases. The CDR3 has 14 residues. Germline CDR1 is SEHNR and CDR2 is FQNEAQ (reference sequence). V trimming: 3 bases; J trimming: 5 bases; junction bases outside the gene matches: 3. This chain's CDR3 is CASSLRRGGDTQYF. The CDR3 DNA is TGTGCCAGCAGCTTGAGGCGGGGGGGAGATACGCAGTATTTT.

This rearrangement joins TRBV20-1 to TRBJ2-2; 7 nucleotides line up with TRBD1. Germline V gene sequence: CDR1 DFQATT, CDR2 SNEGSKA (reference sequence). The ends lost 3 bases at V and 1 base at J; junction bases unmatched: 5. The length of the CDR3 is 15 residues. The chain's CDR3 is CSASSGTVNTGELFF. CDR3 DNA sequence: TGCAGTGCTAGTTCCGGGACAGTGAACACCGGGGAGCTGTTTTTT.

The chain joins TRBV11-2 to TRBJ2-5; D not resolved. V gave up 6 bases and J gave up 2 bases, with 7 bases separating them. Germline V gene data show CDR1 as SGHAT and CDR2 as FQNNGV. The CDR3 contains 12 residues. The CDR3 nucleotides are TGTGCCAGCAGTAACCTACAAGAGACCCAGTACTTC. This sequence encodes CASSNLQETQYF.